This note documents a single T cell receptor beta chain sequence. This entry comes from a study of blood T cell repertoires in COVID-19. Whole-study context: The United States, Italy and Spain were the sources of the acute and convalescent COVID-19 samples.

In the original workflow: By means of reference gene primer amplification, nucleated cell counts were estimated. This table comes from immunoSEQ multiplex PCR, and its TCRdb copy is limited to in-frame clones, with some not included. V and J calls and clone size are copied from that table; D and trimming were computed from the DNA. The sample includes about 130,000 clones, around 87% of them seen just once. Trimming cost V 3 bases and J 4 bases, with 4 bases left between them. The CDR3 spans 12 residues. The sample comprised peripheral blood. The TCR sequence derives from a man aged 50 or older with active COVID-19. The gene calls are TRBV12-3 or TRBV12-4 and TRBJ1-3, with D unresolved. The CDR3 loop is CASSFEGNTIYF. The CDR3 bases are TGTGCCAGCAGTTTCGAGGGAAACACCATATATTTT.